A selection of T cell receptor beta chains follows, all from one sample in a study of OX40 agonist ivuxolimab in advanced cancers. The table came from immunoSEQ multiplex PCR; TCRdb's copy has only in-frame clones and leaves some out. The table has about 48,000 clones, roughly 84% seen once; the top ten hold roughly 12%. Specimen: CD4+ or CD8+ T cells sorted from blood, collected in a trial of the OX40 agonist ivuxolimab. All receptors derive from an adult with an advanced solid tumor such as melanoma, head and neck, liver or kidney cancer. CDR3s include the opening cysteine and the closing phenylalanine or tryptophan. Fields, in order: D gene, V gene, J gene, clone size, CDR3 protein, CDR3 DNA. A D gene is named only where the DNA matches it firmly. Size tells how often a clone was seen (once, few, many) or the class of an expanded clone, and some rows leave it out.

.	TRBV18	TRBJ1-1	.	CASSPPRREAFF	TGTGCCAGCTCACCCCCCAGGCGTGAAGCTTTCTTT
.	TRBV10-1	TRBJ2-2	.	CASSDRQDGGELFF	TGCGCCAGCAGTGACCGGCAGGATGGCGGGGAGCTGTTTTTT
.	TRBV19	TRBJ2-7	.	CASSSLWGASSYEQYF	TGTGCCAGTAGTTCTCTTTGGGGCGCGAGCTCCTACGAGCAGTACTTC
TRBD2	TRBV27	TRBJ2-7	.	CASSFRTSGYYEQYF	TGTGCCAGCAGTTTCCGGACTAGCGGTTACTACGAGCAGTACTTC
.	TRBV27	TRBJ1-4	.	CASSLSTANEKLFF	TGTGCCAGCAGTCTGTCGACAGCTAATGAAAAACTGTTTTTT
.	TRBV21-1	TRBJ1-6	.	CASSTTGPDSPLHF	TGTGCCAGCAGCACGACAGGGCCAGACTCACCCCTCCACTTT
TRBD1	TRBV5-1	TRBJ2-1	.	CASSLADRDPFF	TGCGCCAGCAGCTTGGCAGACAGGGACCCGTTCTTC
.	TRBV11-2	TRBJ2-2	.	CASSSGSAGELFF	TGTGCCAGCAGCTCTGGGTCCGCCGGGGAGCTGTTTTTT
.	TRBV27	TRBJ1-2	.	CASSLRGELGYTF	TGTGCCAGCAGTTTACGGGGGGAATTGGGCTACACCTTC
.	TRBV28	TRBJ2-7	.	CASSFGGGGISYEQYF	TGTGCCAGCAGTTTTGGGGGAGGGGGCATCTCCTACGAGCAGTACTTC
.	TRBV6-1	TRBJ2-5	.	CASSESRVGGETQYF	TGTGCCAGCAGTGAAAGTAGGGTCGGGGGAGAGACCCAGTACTTC
.	TRBV29-1	TRBJ2-3	.	CSVQMAEWDTQYF	TGCAGCGTTCAAATGGCCGAATGGGATACGCAGTATTTT
TRBD2	TRBV5-1	TRBJ2-3	.	CASSSGTSANTDTQYF	TGCGCCAGCAGCTCCGGGACTAGCGCCAACACAGATACGCAGTATTTT
TRBD1	TRBV19	TRBJ2-1	.	CASRDRGRAYNEQFF	TGTGCCAGTCGGGACAGGGGGCGGGCCTACAATGAGCAGTTCTTC
TRBD1	TRBV2	TRBJ1-2	.	CASSGSRTGYGYTF	TGTGCCAGCAGTGGTAGTAGGACAGGATACGGCTACACCTTC
.	TRBV7-9	TRBJ1-2	.	CASSLVESPYGYTF	TGTGCCAGCAGCTTAGTCGAGTCTCCCTATGGCTACACCTTC
.	TRBV7-9	TRBJ1-2	.	CASSTKGMGNNYGYTF	TGTGCCAGCAGCACCAAGGGGATGGGAAACAACTATGGCTACACCTTC
TRBD1	TRBV30	TRBJ2-5	.	CAWSVWDRRQETQYF	TGTGCCTGGAGTGTATGGGACAGAAGACAAGAGACCCAGTACTTC
.	TRBV9	TRBJ2-3	.	CASSVEQGTDTQYF	TGTGCCAGCAGCGTAGAACAGGGCACAGATACGCAGTATTTT
.	TRBV10-3	TRBJ2-3	.	CAISDTVGGAQDYSTDTQYF	TGTGCCATCAGTGATACGGTCGGAGGGGCGCAGGACTATAGCACAGATACGCAGTATTTT
.	TRBV7-7	TRBJ2-7	once	CASSPRAGGQYEQYF	TGTGCCAGCAGCCCGCGAGCGGGCGGGCAGTACGAGCAGTACTTC
TRBD1	TRBV27	TRBJ1-1	once	CASSPLGTVMNTEAFF	TGTGCCAGCAGTCCTCTAGGGACAGTCATGAACACTGAAGCTTTCTTT
TRBD1	TRBV27	TRBJ1-4	.	CASSTGQGFEKLFF	TGTGCCAGCAGTACGGGACAGGGATTTGAAAAACTGTTTTTT
.	TRBV5-1	TRBJ2-1	.	CASSLSGYYNEQFF	TGCGCCAGCAGCCTTAGCGGCTACTACAATGAGCAGTTCTTC
TRBD2	TRBV28	TRBJ2-1	.	CASSSIAGGRNEQFF	TGTGCCAGCAGTTCAATAGCGGGAGGGAGGAATGAGCAGTTCTTC
.	TRBV19	TRBJ1-5	.	CASSIGQGLIPQPQHF	TGTGCCAGTAGTATAGGCCAGGGCCTAATTCCGCAGCCCCAGCATTTT
TRBD2	TRBV7-3	TRBJ2-2	.	CASSGGSGGAHTGELFF	TGTGCCAGCAGCGGAGGTAGCGGGGGAGCGCATACCGGGGAGCTGTTTTTT
.	TRBV28	TRBJ1-2	.	CASNTAALYGYTF	TGTGCCAGCAATACGGCAGCTTTGTATGGCTACACCTTC
TRBD2	TRBV7-2	TRBJ2-3	once	CASSLSGRGVSTDTQYF	TGTGCCAGCAGCTTATCCGGGCGGGGGGTCAGCACAGATACGCAGTATTTT
TRBD1	TRBV5-6	TRBJ2-2	.	CASSPWDRTNTGELFF	TGTGCCAGCAGCCCCTGGGACAGGACGAACACCGGGGAGCTGTTTTTT
TRBD1	TRBV28	TRBJ2-1	once	CASRPTGLGDEQFF	TGTGCCAGCAGACCGACAGGGTTAGGCGATGAGCAGTTCTTC
TRBD1	TRBV28	TRBJ1-3	few	CASSSYSGGSGNTIYF	TGTGCCAGCAGTTCCTACTCAGGGGGCTCTGGAAACACCATATATTTT
.	TRBV28	TRBJ1-5	.	CASTSEPLWGRDNQPQHF	TGTGCCAGCACGTCTGAACCCCTCTGGGGTCGGGATAATCAGCCCCAGCATTTT